The 9 T cell receptor beta chains below come from one sample, sequenced in a study of molecular identifiers for immune sequencing clone quantification. Each CDR3 protein is one row after TCRdb ran MiXCR on the PCR reads. The table includes under 100,000 distinct CDR3 sequences, roughly 25% detected once. Sequencing was carried out using naive CD8+ T cells from blood, with Jurkat cell RNA spiked in. As for subset: FACS-sorted CD8+CD4-CCR7+CD45RA+ naive T cells. Receptors were obtained from a human donor in good health. Some libraries in this study had Jurkat cell RNA spiked in.

A note on this clonotype: The junction departs from the called germline gene at one end, perhaps through a read error. The chain couples TRBV11-3 to TRBJ2-7; D call uncertain. Germline V CDR1 and CDR2: SGHNT, YENEEA. The length of the CDR3 is 13 residues. The CDR3 sequence is CASRFGPPYAPYF. The CDR3 DNA is TGTGCCAGCCGCTTTGGACCCCCCTACGCGCCGTACTTC.

This chain uses TRBV4-3 with TRBJ1-1; D not resolved. CDR1 and CDR2 (germline): LGHNA, YSLEER. V dropped 3 bases and J dropped 1 base, with 21 bases sitting between them. The CDR3 sequence is 18 residues long. The CDR3 here is CASSHVGRTSAGNTEAFF. CDR3 coding DNA: TGCGCCAGCAGCCATGTAGGACGGACGTCGGCGGGGAACACTGAAGCTTTCTTT.

The CDR3 here is CASSQEGWAFF. CDR3 DNA: TGTGCCAGCAGTCAAGAGGGTTGGGCTTTCTTT. V usage is TRBV2 and J usage is TRBJ1-1; D not certain. Germline lookup yields CDR1 SNHLY and CDR2 FYNNEI. V lost 5 bases and J lost 11, with 12 bases in between. The CDR3 has 11 amino acids.

This clonotype was seen a handful of times. The germline gene is not matched at one end of the junction; a read error may be the cause. The J gene is TRBJ2-5, the V gene TRBV20-1; D might be TRBD1 (5 bases). This CDR3 is 14 amino acids long. Germline V CDR1 and CDR2: DFQATT, SNEGSKA (reference sequence). CDR3 sequence: CSASPAAREEAQYF. Here the CDR3 DNA reads TGCAGTGCTAGCCCGGCGGCCAGGGAAGAGGCCCAGTACTTC.

This clonotype has a handful of counts. The chain uses TRBV20-1 and TRBJ2-7; D is uncertain. The germline V gene encodes CDR1 DFQATT and CDR2 SNEGSKA (reference sequence). Deletions cut 0 bases from V and 2 bases from J, with 11 bases between. This CDR3 is 14 amino acids long. The CDR3 DNA reads as TGCAGTGCTAGAGAACGGCCCCTGGCCTACGAGCAGTACTTC. Protein: CSARERPLAYEQYF.

This clonotype was found a few times. The chain uses TRBV27 and TRBJ2-1; D is possibly TRBD2 (6 bases). Germline lookup yields CDR1 MNHEY and CDR2 SMNVEV (reference sequence). Trimming left V 3 bases short and J 0 bases short, with 9 bases between. CDR3 size: 15 residues. CDR3 sequence (DNA): TGTGCCAGCAGTTTCATCGGGGGCTCCTACAATGAGCAGTTCTTC. This sequence encodes CASSFIGGSYNEQFF.

As for this clonotype: Compared with germline, one end of the junction differs, possibly owing to a read error. The V gene is TRBV12-3 or TRBV12-4, the J gene TRBJ2-1; 12 bases are shared with TRBD1. The CDR3 covers 15 residues. The CDR3 nucleotides are TGTGCCAGCAGCCCGGGACAGGGGGCTGTGAATGGGCAGTTCTTC. This translates into CASSPGQGAVNGQFF.

The chain employs TRBV19 and TRBJ1-1, with D possibly being TRBD1 (5 bases). Trimming took 5 bases from V and 5 from J, leaving 12 bases between them. The CDR3 is 13 residues long. The V gene's germline CDR1 is LNHDA and CDR2 SQIVND (reference sequence). As DNA, the CDR3 is TGTGCCAGTAGTCCTGCCTGGGGGACTGAAGCTTTCTTT. Amino acid sequence: CASSPAWGTEAFF.

This clonotype has only a few counts. Sequence at one end of the junction differs from germline and may be a read error. V is TRBV7-9 and J is TRBJ2-7; D is ambiguous. The CDR3 spans 14 residues. Germline lookup yields CDR1 SEHNR and CDR2 FQNEAQ (reference sequence). The CDR3 DNA reads as TGTGCCAGCAACTTAGATCCCCGACCCTACGAGCAGTACTTC. This sequence encodes CASNLDPRPYEQYF.